The 27 T cell receptor beta chains below all came from one sample that was sequenced in a study of blood T cell repertoires in COVID-19. Clones were read by immunoSEQ multiplex PCR, and TCRdb kept only the in-frame ones, dropping some. The sample yields about 99,000 clones, 84% seen once. Sequencing was carried out using peripheral blood. The receptors here all came from an older man with active or convalescent COVID-19.

The rearrangement uses TRBV28 and TRBJ1-4; 9 bases are a match to TRBD1. V was clipped by 5 bases and J by 7 bases; unmatched bases: 5. Germline CDR1 reads MDHEN; CDR2 reads SYDVKM. CDR3 size: 14 residues. In DNA form, the CDR3 reads TGTGCCAGCAGTAGGACAGGGGAGCGTGAAAAACTGTTTTTT. This codes for CASSRTGEREKLFF.

This clone was recorded at least ten times. The gene calls are TRBV28 and TRBJ2-2, with TRBD1 identical over 8 bases. V shed 4 bases, J shed 4 bases, and the junction held 5 bases outside the gene matches. CDR1 is MDHEN and CDR2 is SYDVKM in the germline V gene. CDR3 length equals 15 residues. The CDR3 here is CASSWGQVLTGELFF. The CDR3 DNA reads TGTGCCAGCAGTTGGGGACAGGTCCTCACCGGGGAGCTGTTTTTT.

The gene calls are TRBV6-4 and TRBJ1-3, with TRBD1 matching 7 bases. The J segment lost 0 bases and the V segment lost 6 bases, leaving 11 bases of the junction unmatched. Germline CDR1 is MRHNA and CDR2 is SNTAGT. This CDR3 has 17 amino acids. The DNA for the CDR3 is TGTGCCAGCAGCTACCGACAGGGCGCCTTCTCTGGAAACACCATATATTTT. This encodes CASSYRQGAFSGNTIYF.

V gene TRBV19 combines with J gene TRBJ1-5; a possible D gene is TRBD1 (5 bases). The V gene's germline CDR1 is LNHDA and CDR2 SQIVND (reference sequence). This CDR3 has 14 amino acids. V lost 7 bases, J lost 2 bases, and 12 bases lay in between. CDR3 sequence: CASNPGFGNQPQHF. CDR3 coding DNA: TGTGCCAGTAACCCAGGGTTTGGCAATCAGCCCCAGCATTTT.

This sequence joins TRBV7-8 and TRBJ1-5, with D possibly being TRBD1 (5 bases). The CDR3 covers 15 residues. The V gene lost 0 bases and the J gene lost 7 bases, with 13 bases spanning the gap. Germline loops: CDR1 SGHVS, CDR2 FQNEAQ. CDR3 amino acids: CASSLAHPQGQPQHF. As DNA, the CDR3 is TGTGCCAGCAGCTTAGCGCACCCTCAGGGACAGCCCCAGCATTTT.

This clone was seen a few times. This chain joins TRBV7-8 and TRBJ1-6; possible D gene TRBD1, 6 bases. The germline V and J ends were trimmed by 5 bases and 10 bases, with 18 bases remaining between them. Germline CDR1 reads SGHVS; CDR2 reads FQNEAQ. The CDR3 consists of 15 residues. CDR3 region: CASSPQEGGRSPLHF. The CDR3 DNA is TGTGCCAGCAGCCCCCAGGAAGGGGGAAGATCACCCCTCCACTTT. The full variable domain, its missing parts supplied by reference TRBV7-8 and TRBJ1-6, is GAGVSQSPRYKVAKRGQDVALRCDPISGHVSLFWYQQALGQGPEFLTYFQNEAQLDKSGLPSDRFFAERPEGSVSTLKIQRTQQEDSAVYLCASSPQEGGRSPLHFGNGTRLTVT.

V and J are TRBV11-1 and TRBJ1-1, with unresolved D. The V gene's germline CDR1 is SGHAT and CDR2 FQDESV (reference sequence). Trimming took 1 base from V and 2 from J, leaving 8 bases between them. This CDR3 contains 14 residues. CDR3 residues: CASSLVSHNTEAFF. The CDR3 bases are TGTGCCAGCAGCTTAGTAAGCCACAACACTGAAGCTTTCTTT.

The genes are TRBV15 and TRBJ1-2; possible D gene TRBD1, 6 bases. This CDR3 comprises 17 residues. V lost 0 bases and J 6 bases, leaving 20 bases between the germline ends. CDR1 is LNHNV, CDR2 YYDKDF, per germline (reference sequence). The CDR3 region is CATSRDLLGGLADGYTF. DNA of the CDR3: TGTGCCACCAGCAGAGATCTCTTGGGGGGGCTGGCGGATGGCTACACCTTC.

The V and J genes are TRBV5-1 and TRBJ2-1, with D possibly being TRBD2 (6 bases). Trimming took off 4 bases at V and 4 bases at J, with 18 bases between the two ends. Germline V gene sequence: CDR1 SGHRS, CDR2 YFSETQ. The CDR3 covers 16 residues. The CDR3 region is CASSLGTPQWYNEQFF. The CDR3 bases are TGCGCCAGCAGCCTAGGGACTCCCCAGTGGTACAATGAGCAGTTCTTC.

The chain joins TRBV7-8 to TRBJ2-2; 10 nucleotides align to TRBD1. This CDR3 comprises 15 residues. From germline, CDR1 is SGHVS and CDR2 FQNEAQ. V shed 8 bases and J 4 bases; nucleotides not matched to a gene: 7. Written as DNA, the CDR3 is TGTGCCAGCCAAGCCGGGACAGGGGTCACCGGGGAGCTGTTTTTT. The encoded protein is CASQAGTGVTGELFF. Full variable domain (missing parts from reference TRBV7-8 and TRBJ2-2): GAGVSQSPRYKVAKRGQDVALRCDPISGHVSLFWYQQALGQGPEFLTYFQNEAQLDKSGLPSDRFFAERPEGSVSTLKIQRTQQEDSAVYLCASQAGTGVTGELFFGEGSRLTVL.

A single count supports this clone. This sequence joins TRBV5-4 and TRBJ2-3, with D maybe TRBD2 (6 bases). The CDR3 runs to 14 residues. The germline CDR1 and CDR2 sequences are SGHNT and YYREEE (reference sequence). Deletions cut 2 bases from V and 11 bases from J, with 18 bases between. CDR3 bases: TGTGCCAGCAGCTTTCCGGCAGCGTTGGAGGGGCAGTATTTT. Encoded protein: CASSFPAALEGQYF.

This chain connects TRBV28 to TRBJ1-1; 8 bases are a match to TRBD1. CDR1 and CDR2 from the germline V gene are MDHEN and SYDVKM. CDR3 length: 15 residues. The V segment lost 3 bases and the J segment 4 bases; nucleotides outside the gene matches: 7. The CDR3 protein is CASSLRSGGSTEAFF. Written as DNA, the CDR3 is TGTGCCAGCAGTTTGCGGTCAGGGGGCTCCACTGAAGCTTTCTTT.

This sequence joins TRBV9 and TRBJ2-1; perhaps TRBD2 as D (6 bases). The ends were cut back, 0 bases at V and 2 bases at J, with 6 bases in the middle. CDR3 length: 14 residues. Germline assignment: CDR1 SGDLS and CDR2 YYNGEE. Written as DNA, the CDR3 is TGTGCCAGCAGCGTAGGGGGGGCCTACAATGAGCAGTTCTTC. The encoded protein is CASSVGGAYNEQFF.

This rearrangement joins TRBV3-1 (or the pseudogene TRBV3-2) to TRBJ1-1; D remains ambiguous. V was shortened by 5 bases and J by 6 bases, with 13 bases between the two germline ends. The CDR3 sequence is 13 residues long. Germline lookup yields CDR1 LGHDT and CDR2 YNNKEL (reference sequence). The CDR3 nucleotides are TGTGCCAGCAGCGTCGGGAGGTTCTCTGAAGCTTTCTTT. Translated: CASSVGRFSEAFF.

This rearrangement joins TRBV28 to TRBJ1-2; D perhaps matches TRBD1 (6 bases). The length of the CDR3 is 13 residues. Germline-derived CDR1 and CDR2 are MDHEN and SYDVKM. Trimming took 5 bases from V and 2 from J, leaving 9 bases between them. Here the CDR3 reads CASSNTGNYGYTF. The CDR3 DNA is TGTGCCAGCAGTAACACAGGGAACTATGGCTACACCTTC.

The chain employs TRBV7-2 and TRBJ1-2, with 9 bases identical to TRBD1. The ends lost 5 bases at V and 4 bases at J; junction bases unmatched: 8. The germline V gene encodes CDR1 SGHTA and CDR2 FQGNSA. This CDR3 region has 15 residues. In DNA, the CDR3 is TGTGCCAGCAGCCGTCCGGGACAGGGAATCTATGGCTACACCTTC. Its protein is CASSRPGQGIYGYTF.

This chain uses TRBV5-4 with TRBJ1-4, with TRBD1 matching 9 bases. Germline V gene data show CDR1 as SGHNT and CDR2 as YYREEE (reference sequence). With 4 bases clipped from V and 5 bases from J, the junction kept 6 bases outside the gene matches. The CDR3 loop spans 15 amino acids. Written as DNA, the CDR3 is TGTGCCAGCAGCCCCGGGACAGGGTTGAATGAAAAACTGTTTTTT. Amino acid sequence: CASSPGTGLNEKLFF.

Only a few counts were recorded for this clone. The chain couples TRBV24-1 to TRBJ2-3; D is unresolved. Trimming removed 3 bases from V and 13 bases from J, with 16 bases in between. This CDR3 has 13 residues. CDR1 is KGHDR and CDR2 is SFDVKD in the germline V gene. The CDR3 region is CATSDPSAQVKYF. The DNA of the CDR3 is TGTGCCACCAGTGATCCATCCGCCCAGGTGAAGTATTTT.

This chain joins TRBV5-1 and TRBJ2-5, with TRBD1 matching over 7 bases. The CDR3 covers 15 residues. V trimming: 3 bases; J trimming: 2 bases; junction bases outside the gene matches: 7. Germline V CDR1 and CDR2: SGHRS, YFSETQ. CDR3 residues: CASSWDRRFQETQYF. CDR3 coding DNA: TGCGCCAGCAGCTGGGACAGACGTTTTCAAGAGACCCAGTACTTC.

The chain joins TRBV7-2 to TRBJ2-2, with D perhaps TRBD1 (6 bases). The germline V gene has CDR1 SGHTA and CDR2 FQGNSA. CDR3 length: 16 residues. With 7 bases removed from V and 6 bases from J, the gap between germline ends came to 21 bases. CDR3 sequence reads: CASTPSARGIAGELFF. The CDR3, as DNA: TGTGCCAGCACCCCCTCAGCCAGGGGAATTGCCGGGGAGCTGTTTTTT.

This clone was picked up a small number of times. This rearrangement joins TRBV5-4 to TRBJ2-1; possibly TRBD2 for D (7 bases). The germline V gene encodes CDR1 SGHNT and CDR2 YYREEE (reference sequence). CDR3 length: 13 residues. The germline V and J ends were trimmed by 5 bases and 9 bases, with 15 bases remaining between them. The DNA of the CDR3 is TGTGCCAGCAGGGGGGGAGGGGGATTTGAGCAGTTCTTC. It codes for CASRGGGGFEQFF.

CDR3 DNA: TGTGCCAGCAGAGGGAGTTCCTACGAGCAGTACTTC. Translation gives CASRGSSYEQYF. The J gene is TRBJ2-7, the V gene TRBV6-5, with D possibly being TRBD2 (5 bases). Trimming removed 6 bases at V and 1 base at J, with 7 bases between. The germline gives CDR1 MNHEY, CDR2 SVGAGI. The CDR3 runs 12 residues.

The chain is built from TRBV6-1 and TRBJ2-3, with TRBD1 as a possible D gene (5 bases). In germline, CDR1 is MNHNS, CDR2 SASEGT. Trimming pared 5 bases from V and 5 bases from J, leaving 17 bases between. CDR3 length: 15 amino acids. The CDR3, as DNA: TGTGCCAGCAGTTCCCGGCAGGGTCTAGGAGATACGCAGTATTTT. Amino acid sequence: CASSSRQGLGDTQYF.

J is TRBJ1-1 and V is TRBV29-1, with D possibly matching TRBD1 (6 bases). Looked up from germline, CDR1 is SQVTM and CDR2 is ANQGSEA. V was shortened by 6 bases and J by 5 bases, with 16 bases between the two germline ends. This CDR3 region has 13 residues. CDR3 protein: CSVRQGSGTEAFF. The CDR3 DNA sequence: TGCAGCGTAAGGCAGGGGAGTGGGACTGAAGCTTTCTTT.

The V call is TRBV6-1, the J call TRBJ1-2; 10 nucleotides align to TRBD1. The CDR3 contains 16 residues. CDR1 MNHNS and CDR2 SASEGT come from the germline V gene. V lost 2 bases, J lost 8 bases, and 11 bases stayed unmatched. The CDR3 spells CASSEIGTGAFGGYTF. The CDR3 nucleotides are TGTGCCAGCAGTGAAATAGGGACAGGGGCCTTTGGAGGCTACACCTTC.

The rearrangement links TRBV7-9 to TRBJ2-7, with 8 bases lining up with TRBD1. This CDR3 region has 14 residues. Trimming at V came to 5 bases and at J to 2 bases, leaving 5 bases not matched to a gene. The germline V gene has CDR1 SEHNR and CDR2 FQNEAQ (reference sequence). The CDR3 protein is CASSPGQVAYEQYF. The CDR3 coding sequence is TGTGCCAGCAGCCCGGGACAGGTAGCCTACGAGCAGTACTTC.

In this sample, this clone turned up once. This sequence joins TRBV6-5 and TRBJ1-4, with D unresolved. V lost 6 bases to trimming and J lost 0 bases, with 5 bases between them. CDR1 and CDR2 from the germline V gene are MNHEY and SVGAGI. CDR3 size: 13 residues. The CDR3 loop is CASSGTTNEKLFF. CDR3 in DNA: TGTGCCAGCAGCGGGACAACTAATGAAAAACTGTTTTTT.